This is a list of T cell receptor beta chains from one sample in a study of shared clonotypes between healthy human individuals. The assay was immunoSEQ multiplex PCR, and TCRdb's table has in-frame clones only and misses some. The data hold about 2.4 million clones, with 93% observed a single time. Sample: naive CD4+ T cells from PBMCs. The receptors derive from a man between 18 and 35 years old in good health. Some clones in this sample may be carry-over from other donors' samples. CDR3s include the opening cysteine and the closing phenylalanine or tryptophan. The D gene is left open where the match is weak. Rows give clone size only sometimes, using once, few, many, or a class for an expanded clone.

v_call	clone_size	j_call	d_call	cdr3_aa	cdr3_nt
TRBV2	-	TRBJ2-7	TRBD1	CASSARQGLGSYEQYF	TGTGCCAGCAGTGCAAGACAGGGATTGGGCTCCTACGAGCAGTACTTC
TRBV20-1	-	TRBJ2-7	TRBD2	CSASGTHEQYF	TGCAGCGCGAGCGGGACCCACGAGCAGTACTTC
TRBV6-1	-	TRBJ1-2	-	CASSEVRGAGYTF	TGTGCCAGCAGTGAAGTTCGGGGGGCTGGCTACACCTTC
TRBV5-4	-	TRBJ2-3	-	CASSKQGKTDTQYF	TGTGCCAGCAGTAAACAGGGAAAGACAGATACGCAGTATTTT
TRBV27	-	TRBJ2-7	TRBD2	CASRTGTSWSEQYF	TGTGCCAGCAGAACCGGGACTAGCTGGAGCGAGCAGTACTTC
TRBV30	-	TRBJ2-7	-	CAWGGRGSYEQYF	TGTGCCTGGGGGGGCAGGGGCTCCTACGAGCAGTACTTC
TRBV2	-	TRBJ2-7	-	CASSFLKSSYEQYF	TGTGCCAGCAGTTTTCTAAAGAGCTCCTACGAGCAGTACTTC
TRBV10-2	-	TRBJ2-7	-	CASSHQTGGYEQYF	TGCGCCAGCAGTCACCAAACAGGCGGGTACGAGCAGTACTTC
TRBV7-2	-	TRBJ2-7	TRBD1	CASSPRTGRSYEQYF	TGTGCCAGCAGCCCAAGGACAGGAAGGTCCTACGAGCAGTACTTC
TRBV6-1	-	TRBJ1-4	-	CASSERFGGGEKLFF	TGTGCCAGCAGTGAACGTTTTGGGGGTGGTGAAAAACTGTTTTTT
TRBV28	-	TRBJ2-7	TRBD1	CATRGQGRYEQYF	TGTGCCACCAGGGGACAGGGGCGCTACGAGCAGTACTTC
TRBV4-1	-	TRBJ1-5	TRBD1	CASSQMAGGDQPQHF	TGCGCCAGCAGCCAAATGGCAGGGGGAGATCAGCCCCAGCATTTT
TRBV15	once	TRBJ2-1	TRBD1	CATSRAHVSGTGGWNEQFF	TGTGCCACCAGCAGAGCTCACGTGTCCGGGACAGGGGGCTGGAATGAGCAGTTCTTC
TRBV11-3	once	TRBJ2-2	-	CASSPHTGELFF	TGTGCCAGCAGCCCCCACACCGGGGAGCTGTTTTTT
TRBV6-1	-	TRBJ2-5	-	CASRGAGQETQYF	TGTGCCAGCCGCGGGGCAGGACAAGAGACCCAGTACTTC
TRBV5-1	-	TRBJ2-7	-	CASSLRGTYEQYF	TGCGCCAGCAGCTTACGAGGGACCTACGAGCAGTACTTC
TRBV2	few	TRBJ1-3	-	CASSEQGSGNTIYF	TGTGCCAGCAGTGAACAGGGATCAGGAAACACCATATATTTT